These 17 T cell receptor beta chains were sequenced from one sample in a study of T cell responses to AZD1222 COVID-19 vaccine. Sequencing was performed with immunoSEQ multiplex PCR; in TCRdb, only in-frame clones are kept and a portion is missing. This sample has approximately 75,000 clones, with about nine tenths found just once. Sequencing was performed on peripheral blood, taken 28 days after the second AZD1222 dose. These receptors were taken from an adult who received the AZD1222 COVID-19 vaccine.

The chain couples TRBV5-1 to TRBJ2-1; 7 bases agree with TRBD1. The germline CDR1 and CDR2 sequences are SGHRS and YFSETQ. J gave up 5 bases and V 2 bases, and 4 bases lay outside the gene matches. The CDR3 consists of 14 residues. CDR3: CASSLGQADNEQFF. CDR3 bases: TGCGCCAGCAGCTTAGGACAGGCCGACAATGAGCAGTTCTTC.

This chain connects TRBV19 to TRBJ2-6; unclear D gene. The CDR3 is 16 residues long. Trimming removed 7 bases at V and 0 bases at J, with 13 bases between. Per the germline V gene, CDR1 is LNHDA and CDR2 is SQIVND (reference sequence). For the CDR3, the DNA is TGTGCCAGTATGGCAGGTGTATACTCTGGGGCCAACGTCCTGACTTTC. This translates into CASMAGVYSGANVLTF.

The chain recombines TRBV13 with TRBJ2-7; D unclear. CDR1 PRHDT and CDR2 FYEKMQ come from the germline V gene (reference sequence). With 5 bases removed from V and 0 bases from J, the gap between germline ends came to 32 bases. There are 21 residues in the CDR3. The CDR3 loop reads CASSPNPFQHEPSQDSYEQYF. The CDR3 bases are TGTGCCAGCAGCCCGAACCCTTTCCAGCACGAGCCATCCCAGGACTCCTACGAGCAGTACTTC.

V and J are TRBV30 and TRBJ1-4, with a possible D match to TRBD1 (5 bases). Germline V CDR1 and CDR2: GTSNPN, SVGIG (reference sequence). The CDR3 loop spans 15 amino acids. V lost 3 bases to trimming and J lost 5 bases, with 16 bases between them. This chain's CDR3 is CAWSAGQGGNEKLFF. The CDR3, as DNA: TGTGCCTGGAGCGCCGGGCAGGGTGGAAATGAAAAACTGTTTTTT.

This clone was seen a handful of times. The chain joins TRBV4-2 to TRBJ2-6; D ambiguous. This CDR3 contains 17 residues. V lost 0 bases, J lost 1 base, and 10 bases lay in between. Per the germline V gene, CDR1 is LGHNA and CDR2 is YNFKEQ. In nucleotides, the CDR3 is TGTGCCAGCAGCCAAGATCCGCAAGGTTCTGGGGCCAACGTCCTGACTTTC. Protein: CASSQDPQGSGANVLTF.

The chain uses TRBV10-1 and TRBJ1-1, with D unclear. The CDR3 sequence is 11 residues long. V lost 7 bases, J lost 3 bases, and 6 bases lay in between. Germline V gene sequence: CDR1 WNHNN, CDR2 SYGVQD (reference sequence). The CDR3 loop is CASIRDTEAFF. CDR3 nucleotide sequence: TGCGCCAGCATCCGGGACACTGAAGCTTTCTTT.

The V and J genes are TRBV7-9 and TRBJ1-1; D not certain. V shed 4 bases and J shed 1 base, with 13 bases lying between them. CDR3 length: 15 residues. The germline CDR1 and CDR2 sequences are SEHNR and FQNEAQ (reference sequence). This CDR3 reads CASSSRETRNTEAFF. CDR3 nucleotides: TGTGCCAGCAGCTCCCGCGAGACAAGGAACACTGAAGCTTTCTTT.

The chain combines TRBV23-1 with TRBJ1-3; no clear D gene. TRBV23-1 is designated an ORF whose function remains uncertain. V was trimmed by 8 bases and J by 0 bases, leaving 5 bases between them. This CDR3 is 12 amino acids long. CDR3 residues: CASAVSGNTIYF. The CDR3 DNA reads TGCGCCAGCGCAGTCTCTGGAAACACCATATATTTT.

The chain recombines TRBV5-1 with TRBJ1-6; D is unclear. Germline loops: CDR1 SGHRS, CDR2 YFSETQ. Trimming left V 0 bases short and J 8 bases short, with 18 bases between. The CDR3 length is 17 residues. The CDR3 DNA sequence: TGCGCCAGCAGCTTGGGGGATCCGGGGTCCGGGGATTCACCCCTCCACTTT. It specifies CASSLGDPGSGDSPLHF.

This chain uses TRBV28 with TRBJ2-1; D ambiguous. The V gene lost 9 bases and the J gene lost 4 bases, with 13 bases spanning the gap. Germline values: CDR1 MDHEN, CDR2 SYDVKM. This CDR3 has 13 amino acids. CDR3 in DNA: TGTGCCAGTCGACAACCGACTTACAATGAGCAGTTCTTC. Amino acid sequence: CASRQPTYNEQFF. Variable domain in full (rest from reference TRBV28 and TRBJ2-1): DVKVTQSSRYLVKRTGEKVFLECVQDMDHENMFWYRQDPGLGLRLIYFSYDVKMKEKGDIPEGYSVSREKKERFSLILESASTNQTSMYLCASRQPTYNEQFFGPGTRLTVL.

The rearrangement uses TRBV3-1 (or the pseudogene TRBV3-2) and TRBJ1-1; D is uncertain. Trimming cost V 3 bases and J 10 bases, with 15 bases left between them. This CDR3 has 13 residues. Germline lookup yields CDR1 LGHDT and CDR2 YNNKEL (reference sequence). This chain's CDR3 is CASSHELDVGAFF. The DNA of the CDR3 is TGTGCCAGCAGCCATGAACTCGACGTGGGAGCTTTCTTT.

The chain recombines TRBV11-2 with TRBJ1-1; 9 bases map to TRBD1. The germline gives CDR1 SGHAT, CDR2 FQNNGV. The CDR3 runs 14 residues. Trimming took 5 bases from V and 5 from J; bases not matched to a gene: 6. DNA for the CDR3: TGTGCCAGCAGCCCACAGGGGGCGGAAACTGAAGCTTTCTTT. Translation: CASSPQGAETEAFF.

The rearrangement uses TRBV9 and TRBJ2-5; D not certain. V was trimmed by 2 bases and J by 3 bases, leaving 8 bases between them. CDR1 is SGDLS and CDR2 is YYNGEE in the germline V gene. The CDR3 extends over 13 amino acids. The DNA for the CDR3 is TGTGCCAGCAGCGTTTACACCGAAGAGACCCAGTACTTC. This translates into CASSVYTEETQYF. Full variable domain (outside the CDR3, taken from reference TRBV9 and TRBJ2-5): DSGVTQTPKHLITATGQRVTLRCSPRSGDLSVYWYQQSLDQGLQFLIQYYNGEERAKGNILERFSAQQFPDLHSELNLSSLELGDSALYFCASSVYTEETQYFGPGTRLLVL.

This chain joins TRBV30 and TRBJ1-5; possible D gene TRBD1, 6 bases. Germline CDR1 reads GTSNPN; CDR2 reads SVGIG (reference sequence). With 1 base removed from V and 5 bases from J, the gap between germline ends came to 12 bases. The length of the CDR3 is 14 residues. The CDR3 nucleotides read TGTGCCTGGAGTGGGGGGACATGGGATCAGCCCCAGCATTTT. This sequence encodes CAWSGGTWDQPQHF.

The chain combines TRBV29-1 with TRBJ2-1; maybe TRBD1 (5 bases). Trimming took off 6 bases at V and 4 bases at J, with 10 bases between the two ends. CDR1 is SQVTM, CDR2 ANQGSEA, per germline. The CDR3 consists of 12 residues. For the CDR3, the DNA is TGCAGCGTCGTAGGGGTTTACAATGAGCAGTTCTTC. Protein: CSVVGVYNEQFF.

The chain links TRBV30 to TRBJ1-2, with D unresolved. The V end was cut by 2 bases, the J end by 3 bases, with 13 bases between. The germline V gene has CDR1 GTSNPN and CDR2 SVGIG (reference sequence). CDR3 length: 14 residues. The CDR3 spells CAWSFPPEDYGYTF. As DNA, the CDR3 is TGTGCCTGGAGTTTCCCTCCGGAGGACTATGGCTACACCTTC. Filled out from reference TRBV30 and TRBJ1-2, the complete variable domain reads SQTIHQWPATLVQPVGSPLSLECTVEGTSNPNLYWYRQAAGRGLQLLFYSVGIGQISSEVPQNLSASRPQDRQFILSSKKLLLSDSGFYLCAWSFPPEDYGYTFGSGTRLTVV.

The chain combines TRBV7-9 with TRBJ2-7; the D is unclear. The ends were cut back, 2 bases at V and 5 bases at J, with 7 bases in the middle. Germline assignment: CDR1 SEHNR and CDR2 FQNEAQ (reference sequence). CDR3 length: 12 residues. DNA of the CDR3: TGTGCCAGCAGCTTAACGTCCGACGAGCAGTACTTC. Its protein is CASSLTSDEQYF.